What follows are 19 T cell receptor beta chains derived from one specimen sequenced in a study of blood T cell repertoires in COVID-19. The assay was immunoSEQ multiplex PCR, and TCRdb's table has in-frame clones only and misses some. The sample shows approximately 300,000 clones, nearly 90% of them seen only once. The sequenced sample was PBMCs or T cells enriched from blood (not recorded which). The receptor set was obtained from a woman in her twenties or thirties who had recovered from COVID-19.

This sequence joins TRBV9 and TRBJ2-7; D ambiguous. Trimming took off 4 bases at V and 3 bases at J, with 14 bases between the two ends. Germline loops: CDR1 SGDLS, CDR2 YYNGEE. The CDR3 runs 14 residues. The CDR3 coding sequence is TGTGCCAGCAGCCTGACTTCGTCTGGCTACGAGCAGTACTTC. This gives the protein CASSLTSSGYEQYF.

The chain has TRBV29-1 and TRBJ1-2; TRBD1 matches at 7 bases. The CDR3 runs 15 residues. Trimming took 3 bases from V and 7 from J; bases not matched to a gene: 14. Looked up from germline, CDR1 is SQVTM and CDR2 is ANQGSEA. The DNA of the CDR3 is TGCAGCGTTGACCAAAGGGGGCAGGGGGTTTTTGGCTACACCTTC. It specifies CSVDQRGQGVFGYTF.

V usage is TRBV19 and J usage is TRBJ1-5; D remains ambiguous. CDR1 and CDR2 (germline): LNHDA, SQIVND (reference sequence). V lost 7 bases, J lost 1 base, and 14 bases lay in between. The CDR3 runs to 15 residues. The DNA for the CDR3 is TGTGCCAGTACCCTACTTGGCGGGAGCAATCAGCCCCAGCATTTT. It is translated as CASTLLGGSNQPQHF. The variable domain in full, with the rest retrieved from reference TRBV19 and TRBJ1-5, is DGGITQSPKYLFRKEGQNVTLSCEQNLNHDAMYWYRQDPGQGLRLIYYSQIVNDFQKGDIAEGYSVSREKKESFPLTVTSAQKNPTAFYLCASTLLGGSNQPQHFGDGTRLSIL.

This clone was recorded only once. The V call is TRBV19, the J call TRBJ2-7; D unclear. The CDR3 is 14 amino acids. V gave up 6 bases and J gave up 3 bases, with 15 bases separating them. Germline V gene sequence: CDR1 LNHDA, CDR2 SQIVND (reference sequence). The chain's CDR3 is CASSPVGSIYEQYF. The CDR3 DNA is TGTGCCAGTAGCCCCGTGGGCAGTATCTACGAGCAGTACTTC.

The chain has TRBV20-1 and TRBJ1-2; 10 bases are shared with TRBD1. Germline loops: CDR1 DFQATT, CDR2 SNEGSKA (reference sequence). The CDR3 loop spans 11 amino acids. V shed 4 bases, J shed 14 bases, and the junction held 7 bases outside the gene matches. CDR3 sequence reads: CSANSGQGGTF. CDR3 DNA sequence: TGCAGTGCTAACTCCGGACAGGGGGGAACCTTC.

This clone was found once. This chain joins TRBV6-2 or TRBV6-3 and TRBJ2-3; 9 bases agree with TRBD1. CDR1 MNHEY and CDR2 SVGEGT come from the germline V gene. CDR3 length equals 11 residues. After removal of 4 bases from V and 14 bases from J, the junction contained 4 bases not matched to a gene. The CDR3 DNA follows: TGTGCCAGCAGTTTGGGGACAGGGTGGTATTTT. This encodes CASSLGTGWYF.

The chain joins TRBV4-1 to TRBJ2-2, with D tentatively TRBD2 (5 bases). The ends were cut back, 2 bases at V and 4 bases at J, with 17 bases in the middle. Germline loops: CDR1 MGHRA, CDR2 YSYEKL. This CDR3 spans 17 amino acids. Here the CDR3 reads CASSQPTLGVGTGELFF. The DNA for the CDR3 is TGCGCCAGCAGCCAACCCACCCTCGGGGTTGGCACCGGGGAGCTGTTTTTT.

In DNA form, the CDR3 reads TGCGCCAGCAGCTTCGACAGGGGGAATCGCGGCTACACCTTC. Protein product: CASSFDRGNRGYTF. This rearrangement joins TRBV5-1 to TRBJ1-2; TRBD1 matches at 9 bases. This CDR3 is 14 amino acids long. The V segment lost 2 bases and the J segment 8 bases; nucleotides outside the gene matches: 7. Per the germline V gene, CDR1 is SGHRS and CDR2 is YFSETQ.

This clone showed up just a few times. The V and J genes are TRBV6-1 and TRBJ1-4, with 8 positions matching TRBD1. Germline V gene sequence: CDR1 MNHNS, CDR2 SASEGT. The V segment lost 1 base and the J segment 7 bases; nucleotides outside the gene matches: 2. The CDR3 runs 14 residues. The CDR3 is CASSEGQGFEKLFF. The CDR3 DNA is TGTGCCAGCAGTGAAGGACAGGGGTTTGAAAAACTGTTTTTT.

This chain joins TRBV6-2 or TRBV6-3 and TRBJ1-1; 7 nucleotides align to TRBD1. With 5 bases clipped from V and 9 bases from J, the junction kept 6 bases outside the gene matches. Germline lookup yields CDR1 MNHEY and CDR2 SVGEGT. There are 12 residues in the CDR3. CDR3 coding DNA: TGTGCCAGCAGTAACCCGGGACAGAAAGCTTTCTTT. It specifies CASSNPGQKAFF.

This chain uses TRBV19 with TRBJ1-1; D call uncertain. The CDR3 is 14 residues long. Germline V lookup: CDR1 LNHDA, CDR2 SQIVND (reference sequence). With 7 bases removed from V and 0 bases from J, the gap between germline ends came to 12 bases. The CDR3 DNA sequence: TGTGCCAGTACCCCTGGGAGGGTGAACACTGAAGCTTTCTTT. Protein product: CASTPGRVNTEAFF.

The rearrangement uses TRBV24-1 and TRBJ2-1; D may be TRBD2 (6 bases). CDR1 is KGHDR, CDR2 SFDVKD, per germline. The V and J ends lost 3 bases and 8 bases respectively, with 19 bases between them. This CDR3 is built from 16 residues. CDR3 in amino acids: CATSDGRLGERDEQFF. The CDR3 DNA reads as TGTGCCACCAGTGATGGGAGGTTAGGGGAGAGGGATGAGCAGTTCTTC.

CDR3 amino acids: CASSRTGTGYGATNEKLFF. The CDR3 DNA is TGTGCCAGCAGCCGGACCGGGACAGGGTATGGGGCAACTAATGAAAAACTGTTTTTT. J is TRBJ1-4 and V is TRBV7-9; 9 bases fit TRBD1. V was clipped by 5 bases and J by 0 bases; unmatched bases: 13. Germline loops: CDR1 SEHNR, CDR2 FQNEAQ (reference sequence). This CDR3 has 19 amino acids.

In its sample, this clone was seen a few times. The V call is TRBV27, the J call TRBJ1-2, with 7 bases matching TRBD1. Trimming cost V 5 bases and J 6 bases; bases outside gene matches: 9. From germline, CDR1 is MNHEY and CDR2 SMNVEV (reference sequence). The CDR3 is 14 residues long. CDR3 sequence reads: CASSPDLTGNGYTF. CDR3 bases: TGTGCCAGCAGTCCCGACCTGACAGGGAATGGCTACACCTTC.

This chain connects TRBV2 to TRBJ1-5; possibly TRBD1 for D (6 bases). CDR3 length: 15 amino acids. V dropped 5 bases and J dropped 5 bases, with 16 bases sitting between them. Germline-derived CDR1 and CDR2 are SNHLY and FYNNEI. The CDR3 nucleotides read TGTGCCAGCAGTCCCCAGGGGCGCAGGGATCAGCCCCAGCATTTT. Translation: CASSPQGRRDQPQHF.

The V call is TRBV19, the J call TRBJ1-2; 10 bases align to TRBD1. The CDR3 sequence is 16 residues long. Germline trimming cut 6 bases from V and 5 bases from J; bases unmatched to any gene: 12. CDR1 is LNHDA and CDR2 is SQIVND in the germline V gene (reference sequence). As DNA, the CDR3 is TGTGCCAGTAGCAGCGAAGGACAGGGGGATAAGTATGGCTACACCTTC. Its protein is CASSSEGQGDKYGYTF.

The rearrangement links TRBV9 to TRBJ1-1; 7 bases match TRBD1. Germline V gene sequence: CDR1 SGDLS, CDR2 YYNGEE. The junction had 15 bases not matched to a gene; V was cut back by 4 bases and J by 0 bases. This CDR3 is 18 amino acids long. In DNA, the CDR3 is TGTGCCAGCAGCACCGGAGGGGGTATAGGGGGCTTGAACACTGAAGCTTTCTTT. It specifies CASSTGGGIGGLNTEAFF.

The chain combines TRBV9 with TRBJ2-7, with TRBD2 matching over 7 bases. V shed 4 bases, J shed 2 bases, and the junction held 6 bases outside the gene matches. Looked up from germline, CDR1 is SGDLS and CDR2 is YYNGEE. The CDR3 spans 14 residues. The CDR3 region has the DNA TGTGCCAGCAGCTCCGGGGGGAGCCCCTACGAGCAGTACTTC. Residues: CASSSGGSPYEQYF.

V usage is TRBV19 and J usage is TRBJ1-1, with 7 bases lining up with TRBD1. CDR1 and CDR2 from the germline V gene are LNHDA and SQIVND (reference sequence). The V and J ends lost 4 bases and 1 base, in that order; junction bases with no gene match: 3. The CDR3 length is 14 residues. CDR3 DNA: TGTGCCAGTAGTAGAGACAGGGCGAACACTGAAGCTTTCTTT. Encoded protein: CASSRDRANTEAFF.